This T cell receptor beta chain was sequenced in a study of cytomegalovirus exposure and HLA in healthy donors. Study results and caveats: In vitro, a few CMV-associated chains proved specific for CMV antigens.

Donors counted as nominally healthy when sampled, yet unrecorded immune exposures were likely. About this clone: Its antigen is as yet unknown.

Trimming shortened V by 4 bases and J by 6 bases, and 13 bases separated the two germline ends. The germline gives CDR1 SGHTA, CDR2 FQGNSA. The CDR3 has 14 amino acids. The primer mix had 60 Vbeta and 13 Jbeta primers. Here immunoSEQ multiplex PCR was the method, and the copy in TCRdb shows in-frame clones only, minus some. The listing records more than 90,000 clones. The receptor's source is a man aged 30-40 years in good health and CMV-seronegative. The sample taken for sequencing was PBMCs. The rearrangement joins TRBV7-2 to TRBJ2-1; perhaps TRBD1 as D (7 bases). Here the CDR3 reads CASSSGGTVNEQFF. CDR3 DNA sequence: TGTGCCAGCAGCTCTGGAGGGACAGTCAATGAGCAGTTCTTC. Together with reference TRBV7-2 and TRBJ2-1, the CDR3 gives the full variable domain: GAGVSQSPSNKVTEKGKDVELRCDPISGHTALYWYRQSLGQGLEFLIYFQGNSAPDKSGLPSDRFSAERTGGSVSTLTIQRTQQEDSAVYLCASSSGGTVNEQFFGPGTRLTVL.